These 32 T cell receptor beta chains were sequenced from one sample in a study of beta chain features in type 1 diabetes. The authors reverse transcribed all of the isolated RNA, so sequencing captured expressed TCRB transcripts. Only in-frame clones appear in the TCRdb table, and some are missing; sequencing was by immunoSEQ multiplex PCR. Seen here are roughly 290,000 clones, approximately 8.1% observed once, and the top ten hold over 0.8%. The material sequenced was central memory CD4+ T cells from blood. The receptors were sampled from a woman between 18 and 29 years old in good health.

This clone turned up a few times. The V call is TRBV27, the J call TRBJ2-1; TRBD1 matches 9 bases. This CDR3 spans 16 amino acids. Germline V gives CDR1 MNHEY, CDR2 SMNVEV (reference sequence). After removal of 6 bases from V and 2 bases from J, the junction contained 8 bases not matched to a gene. The CDR3 reads CASSQPGTGTYNEQFF. The CDR3, as DNA: TGTGCCAGCAGCCAACCCGGGACAGGGACCTACAATGAGCAGTTCTTC.

This clone was counted at least ten times. This chain connects TRBV5-4 to TRBJ2-3; no firm D call. The CDR3 has 12 amino acids. Germline CDR1 reads SGHNT; CDR2 reads YYREEE (reference sequence). V was trimmed by 0 bases and J by 2 bases, leaving 1 base between them. CDR3 residues: CASSLATDTQYF. The CDR3 DNA reads as TGTGCCAGCAGCTTGGCCACAGATACGCAGTATTTT.

This clone occurred many times. CDR3 bases: TGTGCCAGCAGGCCCAAGGACAGATCCAAAAACATTCAGTACTTC. Translated, it gives CASRPKDRSKNIQYF. This chain connects TRBV6-6 to TRBJ2-4; a possible D gene is TRBD1 (6 bases). V lost 6 bases and J 2 bases, leaving 14 bases between the germline ends. Per the germline V gene, CDR1 is MNHNY and CDR2 is SVGAGI (reference sequence). The CDR3 loop spans 15 amino acids.

The chain recombines TRBV15 with TRBJ2-5; 9 bases are shared with TRBD2. The ends lost 8 bases at V and 4 bases at J; junction bases unmatched: 14. Germline V gives CDR1 LNHNV, CDR2 YYDKDF (reference sequence). This CDR3 has 16 residues. The CDR3 reads CATPNFQRGVGETQYF. The CDR3 nucleotides read TGTGCCACCCCTAATTTCCAGCGGGGGGTCGGAGAGACCCAGTACTTC.

J is TRBJ2-5 and V is TRBV11-1; weak D call: TRBD1 (6 bases). CDR3 length: 15 residues. From germline, CDR1 is SGHAT and CDR2 FQDESV (reference sequence). The ends were cut back, 1 base at V and 4 bases at J, with 13 bases in the middle. For the CDR3, the DNA is TGTGCCAGCAGCTTAGAGGACAGCCCTCCAGAGACCCAGTACTTC. Translating gives CASSLEDSPPETQYF. The full variable domain, with the rest looked up from reference TRBV11-1 and TRBJ2-5, is EAEVAQSPRYKITEKSQAVAFWCDPISGHATLYWYRQILGQGPELLVQFQDESVVDDSQLPKDRFSAERLKGVDSTLKIQPAELGDSAMYLCASSLEDSPPETQYFGPGTRLLVL.

This rearrangement joins TRBV18 to TRBJ2-3; D uncertain. V lost 0 bases and J lost 1, with 8 bases in between. This CDR3 has 15 residues. Germline V gene data show CDR1 as KGHSH and CDR2 as LQKENI. In DNA, the CDR3 is TGTGCCAGCTCACCACCGGGCCAAGGCACAGATACGCAGTATTTT. Amino acid sequence: CASSPPGQGTDTQYF.

Ten or more counts support this clone. J is TRBJ2-6 and V is TRBV7-3; D is undetermined. Deletions cut 5 bases from V and 0 bases from J, with 11 bases between. The length of the CDR3 is 16 residues. In germline, CDR1 is SGHTA, CDR2 FQGTGA. DNA of the CDR3: TGTGCCAGCAGCCCCTCCAGCATCTCTGGGGCCAACGTCCTGACTTTC. As protein: CASSPSSISGANVLTF.

A few counts support this clone. The chain recombines TRBV7-2 with TRBJ2-7; 7 positions match TRBD1. Germline V CDR1 and CDR2: SGHTA, FQGNSA. The junction had 5 bases not matched to a gene; V was cut back by 6 bases and J by 0 bases. This CDR3 has 14 residues. CDR3 sequence reads: CASRYGTDSYEQYF. CDR3 nucleotides: TGTGCCAGCAGATACGGGACAGACTCCTACGAGCAGTACTTC. Full variable domain (outside the CDR3, taken from reference TRBV7-2 and TRBJ2-7): GAGVSQSPSNKVTEKGKDVELRCDPISGHTALYWYRQSLGQGLEFLIYFQGNSAPDKSGLPSDRFSAERTGGSVSTLTIQRTQQEDSAVYLCASRYGTDSYEQYFGPGTRLTVT.

Notes on this clone: The same CDR3 arises from other DNA sequences in this sample as well. The rearrangement uses TRBV9 and TRBJ2-3; no reliable D call. V lost 0 bases, J lost 2 bases, and 4 bases lay in between. Germline assignment: CDR1 SGDLS and CDR2 YYNGEE. This CDR3 spans 13 amino acids. The CDR3 here is CASSVAYTDTQYF. The CDR3, as DNA: TGTGCCAGCAGCGTAGCCTACACAGATACGCAGTATTTT.

This clone was observed a handful of times. The chain uses TRBV15 and TRBJ1-5, with unresolved D. The CDR3 length is 13 residues. CDR1 is LNHNV, CDR2 YYDKDF, per germline (reference sequence). V lost 3 bases to trimming and J lost 4 bases, with 7 bases between them. CDR3 sequence: CATSSEVNQPQHF. The DNA of the CDR3 is TGTGCCACCAGCAGCGAAGTGAATCAGCCCCAGCATTTT.

This clone occurred a few times. The rearrangement joins TRBV19 to TRBJ2-4; D gene ambiguous. There are 13 residues in the CDR3. The germline V gene has CDR1 LNHDA and CDR2 SQIVND (reference sequence). V was trimmed by 7 bases and J by 0 bases, leaving 7 bases between them. This chain's CDR3 is CASKILAKNIQYF. The CDR3, as DNA: TGTGCCAGTAAAATACTAGCCAAAAACATTCAGTACTTC. The full variable domain, completed using reference TRBV19 and TRBJ2-4, is DGGITQSPKYLFRKEGQNVTLSCEQNLNHDAMYWYRQDPGQGLRLIYYSQIVNDFQKGDIAEGYSVSREKKESFPLTVTSAQKNPTAFYLCASKILAKNIQYFGAGTRLSVL.

V is TRBV2 and J is TRBJ1-4; 7 nucleotides line up with TRBD1. Germline loops: CDR1 SNHLY, CDR2 FYNNEI. V shed 6 bases, J shed 3 bases, and the junction held 7 bases outside the gene matches. There are 15 residues in the CDR3. CDR3 DNA: TGTGCCAGCAGCGCCCAGGGGGGATCTAATGAAAAACTGTTTTTT. As protein: CASSAQGGSNEKLFF. The full variable domain, completed using reference TRBV2 and TRBJ1-4, is EPEVTQTPSHQVTQMGQEVILRCVPISNHLYFYWYRQILGQKVEFLVSFYNNEISEKSEIFDDQFSVERPDGSNFTLKIRSTKLEDSAMYFCASSAQGGSNEKLFFGSGTQLSVL.

This clone was seen at least ten times. The identical CDR3 is also encoded by other nucleotide sequences in the sample. This chain links TRBV7-9 with TRBJ1-2; tentatively, D is TRBD1 (6 bases). The germline CDR1 and CDR2 sequences are SEHNR and FQNEAQ (reference sequence). Trimming removed 3 bases from V and 4 bases from J, with 9 bases in between. This CDR3 has 13 amino acids. CDR3 DNA sequence: TGTGCCAGCAGCTTGGACAGATTCTATGGCTACACCTTC. This sequence encodes CASSLDRFYGYTF.

This clone came up many times. This chain connects TRBV13 to TRBJ2-7, with 8 bases that match TRBD2. The CDR3 has 13 residues. Per the germline V gene, CDR1 is PRHDT and CDR2 is FYEKMQ (reference sequence). Trimming cost V 5 bases and J 7 bases; bases outside gene matches: 7. CDR3 region: CASSLTGTREQYF. The CDR3 DNA reads as TGTGCCAGCAGCCTCACCGGGACTAGGGAGCAGTACTTC.

This chain links TRBV7-2 with TRBJ2-5, with 7 bases matching TRBD1. Germline loops: CDR1 SGHTA, CDR2 FQGNSA. J gave up 6 bases and V 1 base, and 5 bases lay outside the gene matches. The CDR3 extends over 14 amino acids. The CDR3 bases are TGTGCCAGCAGCTTAGATGGCAGGGGGAAGACCCAGTACTTC. This encodes CASSLDGRGKTQYF. The full variable domain, with the rest looked up from reference TRBV7-2 and TRBJ2-5, is GAGVSQSPSNKVTEKGKDVELRCDPISGHTALYWYRQSLGQGLEFLIYFQGNSAPDKSGLPSDRFSAERTGGSVSTLTIQRTQQEDSAVYLCASSLDGRGKTQYFGPGTRLLVL.

The rearrangement links TRBV5-1 to TRBJ2-2; no firm D call. The CDR3 sequence is 15 residues long. Deletions cut 6 bases from V and 2 bases from J, with 14 bases between. Germline V lookup: CDR1 SGHRS, CDR2 YFSETQ. The CDR3 loop is CASTARTENTGELFF. Here the CDR3 DNA reads TGCGCCAGCACAGCCAGGACCGAAAACACCGGGGAGCTGTTTTTT.

This clone was seen a few times. The gene calls are TRBV15 and TRBJ2-1, with 10 bases identical to TRBD1. Germline CDR1 reads LNHNV; CDR2 reads YYDKDF (reference sequence). The CDR3 extends over 15 amino acids. The J segment lost 7 bases and the V segment lost 8 bases, leaving 11 bases of the junction unmatched. The CDR3 reads CATSMRQGAWNEQFF. The CDR3 DNA sequence: TGTGCCACCTCCATGCGACAGGGGGCGTGGAATGAGCAGTTCTTC.

V and J are TRBV18 and TRBJ1-5; 7 positions match TRBD1. Germline trimming cut 3 bases from V and 5 bases from J; bases unmatched to any gene: 7. This CDR3 contains 15 residues. CDR1 is KGHSH and CDR2 is LQKENI in the germline V gene. The CDR3 loop reads CASSPSEGAHQPQHF. The CDR3 coding sequence is TGTGCCAGCTCACCTTCGGAGGGGGCGCATCAGCCCCAGCATTTT.

This clone has just a few counts. This chain uses TRBV11-2 with TRBJ2-5; D uncertain. The germline V gene has CDR1 SGHAT and CDR2 FQNNGV. The CDR3 runs 14 residues. With 1 base removed from V and 4 bases from J, the gap between germline ends came to 10 bases. The CDR3 bases are TGTGCCAGCAGCTTAGGGCCGGTCCGAGAGACCCAGTACTTC. Its translation is CASSLGPVRETQYF.

V gene TRBV5-1 combines with J gene TRBJ2-5; D is perhaps TRBD1 or TRBD2 (5 bases each). Germline V gene data show CDR1 as SGHRS and CDR2 as YFSETQ. This CDR3 is 17 amino acids long. V was cut by 4 bases and J by 4 bases, with 23 bases left in between. CDR3 coding DNA: TGCGCCAGCAGCACTACCTCAACATGGGGGTATGGAGAGACCCAGTACTTC. It is translated as CASSTTSTWGYGETQYF.

This clone has only a few counts. The chain combines TRBV18 with TRBJ2-3; a weak D match, TRBD2 (6 bases). V was clipped by 1 base and J by 3 bases, with 8 bases between them. CDR1 KGHSH and CDR2 LQKENI come from the germline V gene. CDR3 length equals 14 residues. CDR3 in DNA: TGTGCCAGCTCACCACGGGCGGGAACAGATACGCAGTATTTT. This encodes CASSPRAGTDTQYF.

The rearrangement links TRBV28 to TRBJ1-4; TRBD1 might be the D (5 bases). The ends were cut back, 3 bases at V and 5 bases at J, with 13 bases in the middle. Per the germline V gene, CDR1 is MDHEN and CDR2 is SYDVKM. The CDR3 length is 15 residues. This chain's CDR3 is CASSLVGEQNEKLFF. CDR3 nucleotide sequence: TGTGCCAGCAGTTTGGTAGGGGAGCAGAATGAAAAACTGTTTTTT.

The table lists this clone with a few counts. The V gene is TRBV6-4, the J gene TRBJ2-7; the D gene is possibly TRBD1 (5 bases). Per germline, CDR1 MRHNA and CDR2 SNTAGT. The CDR3 sequence is 13 residues long. V lost 2 bases, J lost 0 bases, and 5 bases lay in between. CDR3 sequence reads: CASSDRGSYEQYV. The CDR3 DNA reads TGTGCCAGCAGTGACAGGGGCTCCTACGAGCAGTACGTC.

In its sample, this clone was seen a few times. V usage is TRBV11-2 and J usage is TRBJ2-7; D uncertain. The CDR3 contains 17 residues. Trimming stripped 0 bases from V and 6 bases from J, with 21 bases between. Looked up from germline, CDR1 is SGHAT and CDR2 is FQNNGV. The CDR3 coding sequence is TGTGCCAGCAGCTTAGAGGGTGGCCAGTACTTGGTGGGCGAGCAGTACGTC. This codes for CASSLEGGQYLVGEQYV.

Only a few counts were recorded for this clone. V and J are TRBV6-6 and TRBJ1-3; D gene ambiguous. Germline V lookup: CDR1 MNHNY, CDR2 SVGAGI (reference sequence). This CDR3 contains 16 residues. Trimming took off 6 bases at V and 2 bases at J, with 17 bases between the two ends. Here the CDR3 reads CASSPFPESPGNTIYF. CDR3 DNA sequence: TGTGCCAGCAGCCCATTCCCGGAGAGTCCTGGAAACACCATATATTTT.

The chain is built from TRBV5-4 and TRBJ1-4; 7 positions agree with TRBD1. The CDR3 sequence is 13 residues long. Germline assignment: CDR1 SGHNT and CDR2 YYREEE (reference sequence). Trimming at V came to 7 bases and at J to 3 bases, leaving 3 bases not matched to a gene. The CDR3 reads CASSTGPNEKLFF. As DNA, the CDR3 is TGTGCCAGCTCGACAGGGCCTAATGAAAAACTGTTTTTT.

The V and J genes are TRBV4-3 and TRBJ2-4, with no clear D. The germline gives CDR1 LGHNA, CDR2 YSLEER. The V and J ends lost 0 bases and 5 bases respectively, with 11 bases between them. The CDR3 is 15 residues long. CDR3 bases: TGCGCCAGCAGCCAAGATAGGCCGATCCAAAACATTCAGTACTTC. It translates to CASSQDRPIQNIQYF.

This chain connects TRBV7-9 to TRBJ2-7; D possibly corresponds to TRBD1 (6 bases). V was trimmed by 4 bases and J by 3 bases, leaving 13 bases between them. The length of the CDR3 is 14 residues. From germline, CDR1 is SEHNR and CDR2 FQNEAQ (reference sequence). CDR3 sequence: CASSYRGFSYEQYF. The CDR3 DNA reads as TGTGCCAGCAGCTATAGGGGGTTCAGCTACGAGCAGTACTTC.

In its sample, this clone was seen a few times. DNA for the CDR3: TGTGCCAGCAGCATGCTAGCGGGCACCCTCTCCTACGAGCAGTACTTC. The encoded protein is CASSMLAGTLSYEQYF. V gene TRBV7-2 combines with J gene TRBJ2-7; 8 nucleotides agree with TRBD2. In germline, CDR1 is SGHTA, CDR2 FQGNSA. With 5 bases clipped from V and 0 bases from J, the junction kept 9 bases outside the gene matches. This CDR3 has 16 residues.

This clone was seen only a few times. CDR3 nucleotide sequence: TGTGCCACCTTTGACAGGGCTAATGAGCAGTTCTTC. Amino acid sequence: CATFDRANEQFF. This chain links TRBV5-4 with TRBJ2-1, with TRBD1 matching 7 bases. Germline-derived CDR1 and CDR2 are SGHNT and YYREEE (reference sequence). V shed 9 bases, J shed 7 bases, and the junction held 7 bases outside the gene matches. This CDR3 comprises 12 residues.

A word on this clone: The junction does not match germline at one end; this may be a read error. The chain has TRBV7-7 and TRBJ2-2, with 7 nucleotides matching TRBD1. This CDR3 has 13 amino acids. Germline lookup yields CDR1 SSHAT and CDR2 FNYEAQ (reference sequence). CDR3 region: CASSPRQGGELFF. CDR3 DNA sequence: TGTGCTAGCAGCCCACGACAGGGCGGGGAGCTGTTTTTT.

The chain links TRBV7-2 to TRBJ2-7, with TRBD2 matching 8 bases. The trim removed 4 bases at V and 2 bases at J, leaving 7 bases unmatched. The CDR3 is 15 amino acids. Germline CDR1 is SGHTA and CDR2 is FQGNSA. The CDR3 region is CASSSSSGPTYEQYF. CDR3 in DNA: TGTGCCAGCAGCTCCTCTAGCGGGCCTACCTACGAGCAGTACTTC.